This TCR beta chain was recovered during a study of regulatory T cells in long-lasting Graves disease. Time point reported: newly diagnosed GD, antithyroid drugs for less than 3 months. Preparation of the TCR library used RNA extracted from PBMCs. The TCR beta library used iRepertoire HTBI primers with Arm-PCR amplification of CDR3. MiXCR, run by TCRdb on the multiplex PCR reads, gives a single entry per CDR3 protein. The sample has around 400,000 distinct CDR3 sequences, 15% to 19% seen once. Notes on this clonotype: One base away lies a much larger clone, so this may be a sequencing read error.

From germline, CDR1 is MNHEY and CDR2 SVGAGI. CDR3 size: 18 residues. The specimen comprised peripheral blood mononuclear cells (PBMCs), sampled at new diagnosis, from a patient treated with antithyroid drugs. The chain employs TRBV6-5 and TRBJ2-5; D is possibly TRBD1 or TRBD2 (5 bases each). The receptor comes from a female donor with Graves disease. The CDR3 here is CAGSYLGPSAHRGETQYF. The CDR3 DNA reads as TGTGCCGGCAGTTACCTGGGGCCATCAGCACACCGCGGGGAGACCCAGTACTTC.